The clone carrying this TCR beta chain was observed a few times. Its antigen is not identified. TCRdb recomputed calls from the reads with MiXCR, one row per CDR3 protein. The sample includes hundreds of thousands of distinct CDR3 sequences, roughly a sixth seen only once; the top ten take 12%. The data stem from a study of T cell repertoires in cytomegalovirus infection. Study-wide background: It was the public TCR beta signatures that indicated both CMV infection and matching HLA type.

Broader study findings: HLA-C-restricted, CMV-specific TCR beta clonotypes were dominant ex vivo. Adding up the frequency of public TCR beta families identified people who carried CMV plus the relevant HLA.

The germline V gene has CDR1 LGHNA and CDR2 YSLEER. The CDR3 consists of 13 residues. Trimming took off 2 bases at V and 7 bases at J, with 9 bases between the two ends. This sequence was found in a human donor in good health (CMV status not recorded). Some clones in this sample may be carry-over from other donors' samples. The sample was PBMCs. V and J are TRBV4-3 and TRBJ1-5; D is uncertain. The CDR3 is CASSQNLAQPQHF. The CDR3 nucleotides are TGCGCCAGCAGCCAAAATTTGGCGCAGCCCCAGCATTTT.